The source of this T cell receptor beta chain is a study of blood T cell repertoires in COVID-19. At the level of the study: The samples span acute and convalescent COVID-19 from the United States, Italy and Spain.

V lost 5 bases to trimming and J lost 1 base; unmatched junction nucleotides: 6. Germline V gene data show CDR1 as SEHNR and CDR2 as FQNEAQ (reference sequence). The CDR3 is 15 amino acids. Libraries were prepared by immunoSEQ multiplex PCR; TCRdb keeps only in-frame clonotypes and omits some of them. The data contain under 250,000 clones, about four fifths of them singletons. Only one count was recorded for this clone. This clonotype was obtained from an elderly man with acute or convalescent COVID-19. The J gene is TRBJ1-1, the V gene TRBV7-9; 8 positions match TRBD1. The source material was peripheral blood. This CDR3 reads CASSRQGSTNTEAFF. The CDR3 nucleotides are TGTGCCAGCAGCCGACAGGGGTCCACGAACACTGAAGCTTTCTTT.